A selection of T cell receptor beta chains follows, all from one sample in a study of PD-1 blockade in classical Hodgkin lymphoma. Some clones are missing from TCRdb's copy, which holds only in-frame ones; the method was immunoSEQ multiplex PCR. Among about 97,000 clones listed, roughly 88% were seen once. Sequenced here: peripheral blood mononuclear cells (PBMCs), sampled at baseline. The receptors stem from a human donor with classical Hodgkin lymphoma. CDR3s leave out the opening cysteine and the closing phenylalanine or tryptophan. The order of the fields is V gene, CDR3 protein.

V: TRBV15
CDR3: ATSQGALTYEQY

V: TRBV10-3
CDR3: AISESRKTEAF

V: TRBV5-6
CDR3: ASRRVGYIEAF

V: TRBV6-5
CDR3: ASTRTGTGAFEQY

V: TRBV19
CDR3: ASSIEAGAYEQY

V: TRBV28
CDR3: ASSLWGAGGGETQY

V: TRBV7-2
CDR3: ASSLGVAGLGNTIY

V: TRBV19
CDR3: ASSAGRGSYEQY

V: TRBV27
CDR3: ASTPAGWRHSTDTQY

V: TRBV28
CDR3: ASSQQGTEAF

V: TRBV19
CDR3: ASSIVGTSAGELF

V: TRBV27
CDR3: ASSLGPRTAEAF

V: TRBV7-2
CDR3: ASSPTTGSPYGYT

V: TRBV6-5
CDR3: ASSYSPGPNEKLF

V: TRBV6-1
CDR3: ASSATGPQLPQH

V: TRBV12-1
CDR3: ASSVRTSGPPYEQY

V: TRBV7-4
CDR3: ASSPPKRGLATKNIQY

V: TRBV7-2
CDR3: ASRLGGYTDTQY

V: TRBV5-1
CDR3: ASSTDLVANYGYT

V: TRBV15
CDR3: ATSRDGGGRPNTGELF

V: TRBV29-1
CDR3: SASTGTNTEAF

V: TRBV19
CDR3: ASSIDVTIRGDEQY

V: TRBV19
CDR3: ASSIANSNQPQH

V: TRBV10-3
CDR3: AIGASRPVVETQY

V: TRBV5-1
CDR3: ASSLGTGKGYT

V: TRBV2
CDR3: ASSESRSSVLRNEQF

V: TRBV2
CDR3: ASSEYGLAGDTQY

V: TRBV9
CDR3: ASSASGQPGIGAF

V: TRBV6-1
CDR3: ASIMTGINQPQH

V: TRBV29-1
CDR3: SVSGEGNQPQH

V: TRBV2
CDR3: ASREDRWTQY

V: TRBV28
CDR3: ASNPRRRLRTQY

V: TRBV2
CDR3: ASSEGLVDSGNTIY

V: TRBV7-2
CDR3: ASSPFTVPELF

V: TRBV5-4
CDR3: ASRDDRATNEKLF

V: TRBV5-8
CDR3: ASSLGGTGWAQETQY

V: TRBV7-2
CDR3: ASSLVGEGTSGTDTQY

V: TRBV5-8
CDR3: ASSSGQIRTNEKLF

V: TRBV6-5
CDR3: ASSWSGVPTDTQY

V: TRBV15
CDR3: ATSRDTGMETQY

V: TRBV5-1
CDR3: ASSWEVGEQY

V: TRBV28
CDR3: ASSFGGRAIEQY

V: TRBV28
CDR3: ASSLTGNTIY

V: TRBV19
CDR3: ASSTDREAQPQH